The present TCR beta chain was sequenced within a study of neurological immune-mediated disorders. Study-level findings and limits: There were no CDR3 amino acid sequences shared by expanded clones across subjects, a result suggesting private repertoires in all groups. Expansion of TCR clones was greatest in HTLV-1-associated myelopathy and smallest in multiple sclerosis, where it fell below that of healthy controls.

This clonotype was seen many times. Its cognate antigen is unknown. Synthesis of cDNA used 5'RACE (with 10-nucleotide random UMIs). Each CDR3 protein is one row after TCRdb ran MiXCR on the 5' RACE reads. The table has 50,000 to 70,000 distinct CDR3 sequences, over 9.5% seen once. There are 15 residues in the CDR3. The germline V gene has CDR1 LGHDT and CDR2 YNNKEL (reference sequence). The V segment lost 1 base and the J segment 8 bases; nucleotides outside the gene matches: 7. The sample taken for sequencing was PBMCs. The clonotype was recovered from a woman aged 55 to 70 with HTLV-1-associated myelopathy (HAM/TSP). J is TRBJ2-2 and V is TRBV3-1; TRBD2 matches 7 bases. The chain's CDR3 is CASSQGGRASGELFF. In DNA form, the CDR3 reads TGTGCCAGCAGCCAAGGTGGGAGGGCCTCGGGGGAGCTGTTTTTT.